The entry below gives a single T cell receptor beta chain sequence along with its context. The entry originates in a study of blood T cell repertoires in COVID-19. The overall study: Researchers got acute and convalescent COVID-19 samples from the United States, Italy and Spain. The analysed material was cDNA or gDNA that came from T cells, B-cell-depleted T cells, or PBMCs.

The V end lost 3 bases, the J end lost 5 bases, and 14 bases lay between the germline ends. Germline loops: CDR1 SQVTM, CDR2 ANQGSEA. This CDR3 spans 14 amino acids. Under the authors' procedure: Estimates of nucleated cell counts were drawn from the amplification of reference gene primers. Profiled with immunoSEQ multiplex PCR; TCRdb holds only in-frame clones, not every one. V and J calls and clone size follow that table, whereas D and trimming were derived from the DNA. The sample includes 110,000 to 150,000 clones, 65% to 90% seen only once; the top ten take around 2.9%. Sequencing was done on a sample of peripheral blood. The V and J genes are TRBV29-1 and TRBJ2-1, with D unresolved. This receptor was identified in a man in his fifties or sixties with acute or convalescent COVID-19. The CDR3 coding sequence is TGCAGCGTTGAGGGCTTATCCGATGACAATGAGCAGTTCTTC. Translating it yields CSVEGLSDDNEQFF.